Listed below are T cell receptor beta chains from one sample, sequenced in a study of T cell responses to AZD1222 COVID-19 vaccine. Sequencing used immunoSEQ multiplex PCR; TCRdb keeps in-frame clones, though not all of them. The profile shows about 120,000 clones, almost 95% of them singletons. The sample consisted of peripheral blood, taken 28 days after the second AZD1222 dose. Receptor source: an adult who received the AZD1222 COVID-19 vaccine. Each CDR3 is given with its conserved first and last residue. D genes are given only for firm matches. Size is omitted from some rows. Given values are once, few, many or a class for expanded clones.

v_gene	j_gene	d_gene	abundance	CDR3aa	CDR3nt
TRBV27	TRBJ2-7	NA	few	CASGSPYEQYF	TGTGCCAGCGGGAGCCCCTACGAGCAGTACTTC
TRBV18	TRBJ2-1	NA	NA	CASSPPGSDEQFF	TGTGCCAGCTCACCACCAGGGAGCGATGAGCAGTTCTTC
TRBV19	TRBJ1-1	TRBD1	NA	CASSIGGTGGWTEAFF	TGTGCCAGTAGTATAGGGGGGACAGGGGGCTGGACTGAAGCTTTCTTT
TRBV20-1	TRBJ1-5	NA	NA	CSASEGYSNQPQHF	TGCAGTGCTAGTGAGGGTTATAGCAATCAGCCCCAGCATTTT
TRBV27	TRBJ1-2	NA	NA	CASSLGQGWDYGYTF	TGTGCCAGCAGTTTAGGGCAGGGATGGGACTATGGCTACACCTTC
TRBV28	TRBJ1-5	NA	NA	CASSLVGGGNQPQHF	TGTGCCAGCAGTTTGGTGGGGGGCGGCAATCAGCCCCAGCATTTT
TRBV7-2	TRBJ1-5	NA	NA	CASSLYARSNSNQPQHF	TGTGCCAGCAGCTTATACGCCAGAAGTAATAGCAATCAGCCCCAGCATTTT
TRBV5-1	TRBJ2-7	TRBD1	NA	CASSTNPGQRYEQYF	TGCGCCAGCAGCACAAATCCGGGACAGCGCTACGAGCAGTACTTC
TRBV7-9	TRBJ2-2	NA	NA	CASREDTGELFF	TGTGCCAGCAGGGAGGACACCGGGGAGCTGTTTTTT
TRBV23-1	TRBJ2-7	NA	NA	CARTKARTEQYF	TGCGCCAGGACCAAGGCAAGGACAGAGCAGTACTTC
TRBV5-6	TRBJ2-5	NA	once	CASSLTVQETQYF	TGTGCCAGCAGCTTGACAGTTCAGGAGACCCAGTACTTC
TRBV15	TRBJ2-5	TRBD1	NA	CATSRDRTGEKTQYF	TGTGCCACCAGCAGAGACAGGACAGGGGAGAAGACCCAGTACTTC
TRBV5-8	TRBJ2-7	NA	NA	CASSPTTLSYEQYF	TGTGCCAGCAGCCCGACGACCCTCAGCTACGAGCAGTACTTC
TRBV30	TRBJ2-7	NA	once	CAWSVGLPEEQYF	TGTGCCTGGAGTGTAGGACTTCCCGAAGAGCAGTACTTC
TRBV18	TRBJ2-5	TRBD2	NA	CASSPTRGGETQYF	TGTGCCAGCTCACCGACCCGGGGAGGGGAGACCCAGTACTTC
TRBV27	TRBJ2-1	TRBD2	NA	CASSPRPLIAGAYNEQFF	TGTGCCAGCAGCCCGCGACCCCTTATAGCGGGAGCTTACAATGAGCAGTTCTTC
TRBV6-5	TRBJ1-2	NA	NA	CASSYSFGQNYGYTF	TGTGCCAGCAGTTACTCGTTCGGACAGAACTATGGCTACACCTTC